Presented here are 22 T cell receptor beta chains from one specimen sequenced in a study of tumor and adjacent non-tumor tissue in lung cancer. This sample's RNA came from whole unsorted tissue. Distant lung tissue was collected more than 3 cm away from the tumor edge. A modified ARM-PCR protocol with three rounds of nested PCR amplified TCRbeta. TCRdb reprocessed the multiplex PCR reads via MiXCR and lists one record per CDR3 protein. The data show about 90,000 distinct CDR3 sequences, with under 80% seen just once and 21% held by the top ten. Sequencing was carried out using distant non-tumor lung tissue. Receptors were obtained from a woman aged 45-65 years with non-small cell lung cancer.

As to this clonotype: One base away lies a much larger clone, so this may be a sequencing read error. V gene TRBV11-2 combines with J gene TRBJ1-6, with D unclear. The CDR3 totals 16 residues. Per the germline V gene, CDR1 is SGHAT and CDR2 is FQNNGV. Here the CDR3 reads CANSPRTGSYNSPLHF. Written as DNA, the CDR3 is TGTGCCAACAGCCCCCGGACGGGGTCCTATAATTCACCCCTCCACTTT. Complete variable domain (other parts from reference TRBV11-2 and TRBJ1-6): EAGVAQSPRYKIIEKRQSVAFWCNPISGHATLYWYQQILGQGPKLLIQFQNNGVVDDSQLPKDRFSAERLKGVDSTLKIQPAKLEDSAVYLCANSPRTGSYNSPLHFGNGTRLTVT.

This clonotype was picked up one time. Here the CDR3 DNA reads TGCAGCGTTACAACATGGGGCGCTGAAGCTTTCTTT. The encoded protein is CSVTTWGAEAFF. This chain uses TRBV29-1 with TRBJ1-1; the D gene is possibly TRBD1 (5 bases). V shed 5 bases and J shed 6 bases, with 13 bases lying between them. The CDR3 covers 12 residues. Germline V gives CDR1 SQVTM, CDR2 ANQGSEA.

This clonotype was counted many times. The rearrangement uses TRBV19 and TRBJ2-2, with D maybe TRBD2 (6 bases). This CDR3 has 15 residues. Per the germline V gene, CDR1 is LNHDA and CDR2 is SQIVND (reference sequence). Trimming left V 4 bases short and J 4 bases short, with 13 bases between. The DNA for the CDR3 is TGTGCCAGTAGTAGCGGGAAGATTGGCACCGGGGAGCTGTTTTTT. This sequence encodes CASSSGKIGTGELFF.

This clonotype was seen at least ten times. The chain recombines TRBV28 with TRBJ1-2, with D hard to call. There are 12 residues in the CDR3. V gave up 2 bases and J gave up 1 base, with 2 bases separating them. Germline CDR1 and CDR2: MDHEN and SYDVKM. CDR3: CASSLNNYGYTF. DNA of the CDR3: TGTGCCAGCAGTTTAAATAACTATGGCTACACCTTC.

In the case of this clonotype: A junction end diverges from the germline sequence, so it may reflect a read error. CDR3 nucleotide sequence: TGTGCCAGCAGTTTAGACCCTACTGGTAATGGCTACGAGCAGTACTTC. Encoded protein: CASSLDPTGNGYEQYF. The chain combines TRBV11-2 with TRBJ2-7; D remains unclear. Germline lookup yields CDR1 SGHAT and CDR2 FQNNGV. The CDR3 is 16 amino acids.

About this clonotype itself: One end of the junction does not line up with germline, which may come from a read error. This sequence joins TRBV6-6 and TRBJ1-6; D uncertain. The CDR3 covers 17 residues. Germline CDR1 reads MNHNY; CDR2 reads SVGAGI (reference sequence). The CDR3 sequence: CASSNPTQNRRGSSLRF. In DNA form, the CDR3 reads TGTGCCAGCAGTAACCCAACCCAGAATAGGCGAGGTTCATCCCTCCGCTTT.

A remark on this clonotype: One end of the junction is discordant with germline, which a read error may explain. The rearrangement links TRBV12-3 or TRBV12-4 to TRBJ2-6; D call uncertain. This CDR3 spans 13 amino acids. The CDR3 nucleotides are TGTGCCAGCAGTTCGTCTGTGGCCAACGTCTTGACTTTC. Translation: CASSSSVANVLTF.

V gene TRBV14 combines with J gene TRBJ1-5; no definite D call. V gave up 0 bases and J gave up 6 bases, with 6 bases separating them. Germline loops: CDR1 SGHDN, CDR2 FVKESK. The CDR3 consists of 13 residues. This chain's CDR3 is CASSQEMGQPQHF. DNA of the CDR3: TGTGCCAGCAGCCAAGAAATGGGTCAGCCCCAGCATTTT.

This clonotype was seen a single time. At one end the junction does not follow the germline gene, possibly because of a read error. The chain carries TRBV5-1 and TRBJ2-1, with unresolved D. CDR3 length equals 16 residues. Germline assignment: CDR1 SGHRS and CDR2 YFSETQ. This chain's CDR3 is CASSLVSRGSYNEQFF. CDR3 in DNA: TGCGCTAGCAGCTTGGTAAGTCGAGGTTCCTACAATGAGCAGTTCTTC.

On this clonotype itself: The CDR3 end shows no conserved phenylalanine or tryptophan, and so a read error is likely. The rearrangement links TRBV29-1 to TRBJ1-5; TRBD1 matches 9 bases. CDR1 is SQVTM, CDR2 ANQGSEA, per germline. This CDR3 is built from 14 residues. The junction had 11 bases not matched to a gene; V was cut back by 8 bases and J by 6 bases. Here the CDR3 DNA reads TGCAGCTTCACAGGACAGGGGATTGCTCAGCCCCAGCATTCT. Translation: CSFTGQGIAQPQHS.

The chain joins TRBV29-1 to TRBJ2-1; possibly TRBD2 for D (5 bases). Germline lookup yields CDR1 SQVTM and CDR2 ANQGSEA. The ends were cut back, 7 bases at V and 8 bases at J, with 18 bases in the middle. This CDR3 has 13 residues. DNA of the CDR3: TGCAGCGCCAAGAAGCGAGTGGGAGATGAGCAGTTCTTC. Translated: CSAKKRVGDEQFF.

Details on this clonotype: This may be a read error, as it is one base from a much larger clone. The chain recombines TRBV28 with TRBJ2-7; D is unresolved. The CDR3 runs 14 residues. Germline V gene lookup returns CDR1 MDHEN and CDR2 SYDVKM. CDR3 in DNA: TGTACCAGCAGTTCCCCGGGTTATGCCTACGAGCAGTACTTC. Protein sequence: CTSSSPGYAYEQYF.

Comment on this clonotype: A read error may explain this, as a much larger clone is one base away. The conserved phenylalanine or tryptophan normally closing the CDR3 is absent here, so this likely arose from a read error. The chain combines TRBV2 with TRBJ1-5; D unclear. Germline CDR1 SNHLY, CDR2 FYNNEI. The CDR3 consists of 13 residues. V was shortened by 9 bases and J by 0 bases, with 9 bases between the two germline ends. The CDR3 reads CASEQFSNQPQHY. CDR3 in DNA: TGTGCCAGTGAACAGTTTAGCAATCAGCCCCAGCATTAT.

Remarks on this clonotype: With a much larger clone just one base away, this may be a read error. This CDR3 is missing its conserved last phenylalanine or tryptophan, likely due to a read error. The V gene is TRBV11-2, the J gene TRBJ2-2; D is possibly TRBD1 (6 bases). Between the trimmed V and J ends, which lost 1 base and 5 bases, there was a span of 8 bases. The CDR3 has 14 residues. Germline loops: CDR1 SGHAT, CDR2 FQNNGV. The CDR3 is CASSLGTGTGELFL. Here the CDR3 DNA reads TGTGCCAGCAGCTTAGGTACAGGGACCGGGGAGCTGTTTCTT.

In its sample, this clonotype was seen a few times. Being one base from a much bigger clone, this may be a read error. CDR3 sequence (DNA): TGTGTCAGCAGCTCCCCCTACGAGCAGTACTTC. This gives the protein CVSSSPYEQYF. This chain uses TRBV5-5 with TRBJ2-7, with unresolved D. Germline assignment: CDR1 SGHKS and CDR2 YYEKEE (reference sequence). CDR3 length: 11 amino acids.

V usage is TRBV29-1 and J usage is TRBJ2-7, with 12 bases fitting TRBD2. Per the germline V gene, CDR1 is SQVTM and CDR2 is ANQGSEA. The CDR3 has 16 residues. The CDR3 sequence: CIVETPSGRAPYEQYF. CDR3 DNA: TGCATTGTTGAAACCCCTAGCGGGAGGGCCCCCTACGAGCAGTACTTC.

As to this clonotype: At one end the junction does not follow the germline gene, possibly because of a read error. The chain employs TRBV29-1 and TRBJ1-1; D possibly corresponds to TRBD1 (5 bases). Germline V gives CDR1 SQVTM, CDR2 ANQGSEA. The CDR3 is 12 amino acids. CDR3 in amino acids: CNVVRGVTEAFF. The DNA for the CDR3 is TGTAACGTTGTCCGGGGGGTGACTGAAGCTTTCTTT.

Points on this clonotype: A read error may be the cause here, since a much bigger clone is one base away. The chain employs TRBV5-4 and TRBJ2-4, with D perhaps TRBD2 (6 bases). The germline CDR1 and CDR2 sequences are SGHNT and YYREEE (reference sequence). CDR3 length equals 14 residues. The CDR3 nucleotides read TGTGCCAACAGCTTGGGGGGATCTGAAAACATTCAGTACTTC. Translation gives CANSLGGSENIQYF.

A remark on this clonotype: Since the CDR3 does not end with the conserved phenylalanine or tryptophan, this likely comes from a read error. The rearrangement uses TRBV6-2 or TRBV6-3 and TRBJ2-7; D unclear. The CDR3 extends over 13 amino acids. Trimming left V 7 bases short and J 4 bases short, with 14 bases between. Germline loops: CDR1 MNHEY, CDR2 SVGEGT. Here the CDR3 DNA reads TGTGCCAGCACCTTTGGGTCTTATTACGAGCAGTACATC. Translating gives CASTFGSYYEQYI.

The J gene is TRBJ2-2, the V gene TRBV15; no firm D call. CDR3 size: 14 residues. Per germline, CDR1 LNHNV and CDR2 YYDKDF (reference sequence). The V end lost 0 bases, the J end lost 7 bases, and 9 bases lay between the germline ends. The CDR3 sequence: CATSRDRDRGELFF. Here the CDR3 DNA reads TGTGCCACCAGCAGAGATCGAGACCGCGGGGAGCTGTTTTTT.

In the case of this clonotype: The junction does not match germline at one end; this may be a read error. The chain uses TRBV6-5 and TRBJ2-1; 9 bases line up with TRBD2. The CDR3 spans 17 residues. The germline gives CDR1 MNHEY, CDR2 SVGAGI. CDR3: CASRHASWRGGDNEQSF. The CDR3 bases are TGTGCCAGCAGGCACGCCTCGTGGCGGGGGGGGGACAATGAGCAGTCCTTT.

Comment on this clonotype: A junction boundary mismatches the germline segment, possibly from a read error. The chain uses TRBV11-2 and TRBJ2-5; no definite D call. This CDR3 has 12 residues. From germline, CDR1 is SGHAT and CDR2 FQNNGV. CDR3 sequence reads: CTSSLVQETEYF. The CDR3 DNA is TGTACCAGCAGCTTAGTTCAAGAGACCGAGTACTTC.